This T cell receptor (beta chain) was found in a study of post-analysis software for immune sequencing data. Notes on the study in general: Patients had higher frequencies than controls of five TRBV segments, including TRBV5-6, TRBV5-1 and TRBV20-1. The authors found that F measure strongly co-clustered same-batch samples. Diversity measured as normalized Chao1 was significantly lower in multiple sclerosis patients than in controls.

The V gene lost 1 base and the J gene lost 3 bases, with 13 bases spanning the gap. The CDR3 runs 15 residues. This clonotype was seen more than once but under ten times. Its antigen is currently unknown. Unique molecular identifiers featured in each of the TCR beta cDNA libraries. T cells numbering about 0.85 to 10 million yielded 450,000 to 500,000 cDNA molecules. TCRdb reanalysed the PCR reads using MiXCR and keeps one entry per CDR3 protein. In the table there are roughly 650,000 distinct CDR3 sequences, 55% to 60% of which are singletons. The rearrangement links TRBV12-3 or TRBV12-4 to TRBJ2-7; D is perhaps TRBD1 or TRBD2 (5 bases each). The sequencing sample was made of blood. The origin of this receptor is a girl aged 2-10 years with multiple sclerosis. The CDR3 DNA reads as TGTGCCAGCAGTTTAGACGGGGCTCCGGGCTACGAGCAGTACTTC. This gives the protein CASSLDGAPGYEQYF.